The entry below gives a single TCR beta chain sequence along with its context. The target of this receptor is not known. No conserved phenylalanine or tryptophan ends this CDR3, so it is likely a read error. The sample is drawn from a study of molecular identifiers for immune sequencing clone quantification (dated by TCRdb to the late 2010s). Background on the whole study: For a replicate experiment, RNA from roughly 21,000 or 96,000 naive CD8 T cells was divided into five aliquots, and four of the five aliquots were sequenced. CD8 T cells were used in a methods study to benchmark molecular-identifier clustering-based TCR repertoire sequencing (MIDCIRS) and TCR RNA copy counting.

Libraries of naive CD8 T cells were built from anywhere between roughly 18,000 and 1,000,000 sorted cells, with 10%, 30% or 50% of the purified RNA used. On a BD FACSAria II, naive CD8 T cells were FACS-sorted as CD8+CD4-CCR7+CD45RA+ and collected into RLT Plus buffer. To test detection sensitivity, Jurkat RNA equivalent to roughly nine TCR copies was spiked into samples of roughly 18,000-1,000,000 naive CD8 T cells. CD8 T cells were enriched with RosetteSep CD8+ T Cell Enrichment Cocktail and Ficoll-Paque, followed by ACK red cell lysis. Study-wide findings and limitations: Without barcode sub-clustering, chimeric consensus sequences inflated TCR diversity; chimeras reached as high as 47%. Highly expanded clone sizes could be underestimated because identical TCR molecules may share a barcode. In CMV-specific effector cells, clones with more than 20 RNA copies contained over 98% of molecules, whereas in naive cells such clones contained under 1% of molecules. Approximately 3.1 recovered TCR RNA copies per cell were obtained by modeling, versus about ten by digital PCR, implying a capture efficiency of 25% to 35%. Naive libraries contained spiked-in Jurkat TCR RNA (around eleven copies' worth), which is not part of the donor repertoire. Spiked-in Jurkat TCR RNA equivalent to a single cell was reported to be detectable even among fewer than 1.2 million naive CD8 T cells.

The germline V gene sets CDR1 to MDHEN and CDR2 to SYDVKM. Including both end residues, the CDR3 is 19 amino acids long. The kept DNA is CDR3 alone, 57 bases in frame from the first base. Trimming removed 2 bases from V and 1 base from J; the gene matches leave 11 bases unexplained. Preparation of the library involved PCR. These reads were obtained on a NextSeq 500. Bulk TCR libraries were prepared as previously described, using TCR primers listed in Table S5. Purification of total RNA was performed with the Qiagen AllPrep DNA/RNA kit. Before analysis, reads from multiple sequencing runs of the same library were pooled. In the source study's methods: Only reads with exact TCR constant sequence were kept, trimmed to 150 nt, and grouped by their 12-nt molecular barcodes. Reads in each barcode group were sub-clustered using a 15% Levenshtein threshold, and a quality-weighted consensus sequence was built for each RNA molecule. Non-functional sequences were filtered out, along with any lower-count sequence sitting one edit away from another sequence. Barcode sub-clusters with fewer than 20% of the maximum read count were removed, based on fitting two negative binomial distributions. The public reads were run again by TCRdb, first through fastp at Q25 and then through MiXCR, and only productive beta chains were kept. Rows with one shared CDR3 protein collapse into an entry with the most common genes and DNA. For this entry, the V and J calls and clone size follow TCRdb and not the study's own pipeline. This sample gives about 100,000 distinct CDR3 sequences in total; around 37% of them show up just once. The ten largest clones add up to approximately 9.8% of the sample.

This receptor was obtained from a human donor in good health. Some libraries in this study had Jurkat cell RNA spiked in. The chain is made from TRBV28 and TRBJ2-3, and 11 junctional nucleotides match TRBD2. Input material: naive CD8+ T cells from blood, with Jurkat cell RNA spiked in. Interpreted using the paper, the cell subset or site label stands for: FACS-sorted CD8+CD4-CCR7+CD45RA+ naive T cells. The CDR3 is CASSLGLAGGRSGTDTQYL. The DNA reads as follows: TGTGCCAGCAGTTTAGGGCTAGCGGGAGGAAGGAGTGGCACAGATACGCAGTATCTT.